This T cell receptor beta chain is from a study of CD8 T cells in ankylosing spondylitis. By quantitative 5'-RACE with molecular barcodes, the TCR beta libraries were made. Via MiXCR, TCRdb re-called the 5' RACE reads, giving one row per CDR3 protein. The repertoire holds 200,000 to 250,000 distinct CDR3 sequences, 8% to 11% seen once, with roughly a fifth in the top ten. There are 17 residues in the CDR3. Unmatched junction bases numbered 14, after V lost 5 bases and J lost 4 bases. This clonotype was seen repeatedly, ten times or more. What it binds is unknown. Regarding the study as a whole: Significant enrichment of disease-linked clones was reportedly seen in matched ankylosing spondylitis synovial fluid. Clones linked to the disease showed a CD8+ phenotype. They occurred at relatively low frequencies in peripheral blood. Ankylosing spondylitis blood appeared to be characterized by a TCR beta motif of several highly homologous variants.

V usage is TRBV12-3 or TRBV12-4 and J usage is TRBJ1-3; 7 positions match TRBD1. Material: blood, either unsorted or a sorted T cell fraction (not recorded which). The sequence was obtained from a male donor with ankylosing spondylitis or in good health (not recorded which). In DNA form, the CDR3 reads TGTGCCAGCAGTACCCGACAGGGAGTGTCTTCCGGAAACACCATATATTTT. Protein product: CASSTRQGVSSGNTIYF.